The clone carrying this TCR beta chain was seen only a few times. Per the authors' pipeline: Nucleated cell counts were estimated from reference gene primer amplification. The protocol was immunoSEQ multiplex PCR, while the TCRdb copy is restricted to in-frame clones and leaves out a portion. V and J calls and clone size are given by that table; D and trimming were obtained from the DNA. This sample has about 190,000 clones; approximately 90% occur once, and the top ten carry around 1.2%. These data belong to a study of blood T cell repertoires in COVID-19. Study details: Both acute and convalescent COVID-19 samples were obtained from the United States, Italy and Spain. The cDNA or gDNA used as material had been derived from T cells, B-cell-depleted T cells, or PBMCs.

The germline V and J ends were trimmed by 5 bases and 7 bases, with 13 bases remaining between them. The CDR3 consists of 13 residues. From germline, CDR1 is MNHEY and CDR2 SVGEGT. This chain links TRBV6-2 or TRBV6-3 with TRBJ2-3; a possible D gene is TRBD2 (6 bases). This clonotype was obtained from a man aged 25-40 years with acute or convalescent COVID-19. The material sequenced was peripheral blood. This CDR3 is CASSPGGPYTQYF. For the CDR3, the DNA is TGTGCCAGCAGTCCCGGGGGACCATATACGCAGTATTTT.